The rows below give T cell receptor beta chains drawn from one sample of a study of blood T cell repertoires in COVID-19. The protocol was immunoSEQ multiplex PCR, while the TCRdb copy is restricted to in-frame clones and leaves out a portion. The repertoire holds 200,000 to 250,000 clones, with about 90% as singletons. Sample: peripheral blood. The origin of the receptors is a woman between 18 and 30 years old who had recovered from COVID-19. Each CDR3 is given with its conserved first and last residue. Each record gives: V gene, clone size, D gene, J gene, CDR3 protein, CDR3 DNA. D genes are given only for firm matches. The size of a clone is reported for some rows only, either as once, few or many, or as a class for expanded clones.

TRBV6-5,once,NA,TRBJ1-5,CASSRSAGLSQPQHF,TGTGCCAGCAGTCGGAGCGCAGGGTTAAGTCAGCCCCAGCATTTT
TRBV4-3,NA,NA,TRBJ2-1,CASSQGSKSGEQFF,TGCGCCAGCAGCCAGGGGTCAAAATCGGGAGAGCAGTTCTTC
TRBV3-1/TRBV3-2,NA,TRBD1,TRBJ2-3,CASSHFRQGADLTDTQYF,TGTGCCAGCAGCCATTTCAGACAGGGGGCTGACCTCACAGATACGCAGTATTTT
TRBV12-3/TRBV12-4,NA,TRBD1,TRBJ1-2,CASSSTGNYGYTF,TGTGCCAGCAGTTCGACAGGGAACTATGGCTACACCTTC
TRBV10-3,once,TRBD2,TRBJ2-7,CAISASGAPYEQYF,TGTGCCATCAGTGCTAGCGGAGCGCCCTACGAGCAGTACTTC
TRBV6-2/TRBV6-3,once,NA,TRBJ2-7,CASSSPSRGLTGEQYF,TGTGCCAGCAGTTCCCCTTCCAGGGGCCTGACGGGGGAGCAGTACTTC
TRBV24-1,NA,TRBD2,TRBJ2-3,CATSDLAGGPPDTQYF,TGTGCCACCAGTGATCTAGCGGGAGGGCCCCCAGATACGCAGTATTTT
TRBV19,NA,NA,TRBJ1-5,CASSIDLLNQPQHF,TGTGCCAGTAGTATAGATCTTCTCAATCAGCCCCAGCATTTT
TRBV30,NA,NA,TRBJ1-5,CALQGTSNQPQHF,TGTGCCTTACAGGGAACCAGCAATCAGCCCCAGCATTTT
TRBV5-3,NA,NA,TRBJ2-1,CARSLLRASSYNEQFF,TGTGCCAGAAGCTTGCTACGCGCGAGCTCCTACAATGAGCAGTTCTTC
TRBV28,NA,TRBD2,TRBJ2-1,CASSSGTSGGAERSYNEQFF,TGTGCCAGCAGTTCCGGGACTAGCGGGGGAGCCGAAAGATCCTACAATGAGCAGTTCTTC
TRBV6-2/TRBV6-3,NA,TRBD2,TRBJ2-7,CASSYSGTSGSYEQYF,TGTGCCAGCAGTTACTCCGGGACTAGCGGGAGTTACGAGCAGTACTTC
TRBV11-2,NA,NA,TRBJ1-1,CASRLHEGSAEAFF,TGTGCCAGCAGATTACATGAAGGAAGCGCTGAAGCTTTCTTT
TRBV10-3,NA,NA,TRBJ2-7,CAISAHRAWGSPREIFEQYF,TGTGCCATCAGTGCGCACAGGGCGTGGGGTAGCCCACGGGAAATCTTCGAGCAGTACTTC
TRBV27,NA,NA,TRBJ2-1,CASSLLPSDYNEQFF,TGTGCCAGCAGTTTACTCCCTAGCGACTACAATGAGCAGTTCTTC
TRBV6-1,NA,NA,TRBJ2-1,CASSDLGGDNEQFF,TGTGCCAGCAGTGATTTGGGAGGCGACAATGAGCAGTTCTTC
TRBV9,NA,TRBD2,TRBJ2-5,CASSVGRTRRAGEETQYF,TGTGCCAGCAGCGTAGGGAGGACGAGGCGGGCGGGGGAAGAGACCCAGTACTTC
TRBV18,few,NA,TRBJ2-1,CASSPLSSYNEQFF,TGTGCCAGCTCTCCTCTAAGCTCCTACAATGAGCAGTTCTTC
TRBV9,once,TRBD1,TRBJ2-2,CASSESGTADTGELFF,TGTGCCAGCAGCGAATCCGGGACAGCTGACACCGGGGAGCTGTTTTTT
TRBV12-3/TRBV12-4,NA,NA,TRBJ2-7,CASSEREEYEQYF,TGTGCCAGCAGTGAGAGGGAGGAGTACGAGCAGTACTTC
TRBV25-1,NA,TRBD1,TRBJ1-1,CASSFLDRGQTEAFF,TGTGCCAGCAGTTTCTTAGACAGGGGACAGACTGAAGCTTTCTTT
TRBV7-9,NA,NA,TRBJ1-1,CASSLARVVHTEAFF,TGTGCCAGCAGCTTAGCGCGGGTGGTTCACACTGAAGCTTTCTTT
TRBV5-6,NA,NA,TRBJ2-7,CASSLAIGSRNYEQYF,TGTGCCAGCAGCTTGGCCATCGGCAGCAGGAACTACGAGCAGTACTTC
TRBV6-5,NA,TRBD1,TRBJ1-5,CASSPGTGDNQPQHF,TGTGCCAGCAGCCCCGGGACAGGGGACAATCAGCCCCAGCATTTT